This TCR beta chain was profiled in a study of CD8+CD57+ T cells in acquired aplastic anemia. Study-wide background: DNA from sorted CD4+ and CD8+ cells averaged roughly 3.4 ug.

Genomic DNA, the template, was used for profiling of the TCR beta VDJ and CDR3. TCRdb reprocessed the reads via MiXCR and lists one record per CDR3 protein. The sample shows under 200,000 distinct CDR3 sequences, 48% of them seen only once. V was clipped by 6 bases and J by 0 bases, with 13 bases between them. Germline CDR1 reads SNHLY; CDR2 reads FYNNEI. The CDR3 is 15 amino acids. Study-wide findings and caveats: Comparison of patients with controls identified 25 to 30 shared CD8+ CDR3 sequences.

It was patients with CD8+CD57+ cell expansion by flow cytometry who were chosen for sequencing. Of note for this clonotype: No antigen is known for it.

The sample comprised sorted CD4+, CD8+, or CD8+CD57+ T cells (not recorded which) from PBMCs. The chain has TRBV2 and TRBJ2-3; maybe TRBD1 (6 bases). This clonotype was obtained from a human donor with aplastic anemia. CDR3 loop: CASRRGGASTDTQYF. The CDR3 DNA sequence: TGTGCCAGCAGGAGAGGGGGAGCTAGCACAGATACGCAGTATTTT.